The next 20 T cell receptor beta chains were all read from a single sample in a study of cytomegalovirus exposure and HLA in healthy donors. The PCR employed 60 Vbeta primers together with 13 Jbeta primers. Measured with immunoSEQ multiplex PCR; TCRdb has only the in-frame clones, and not every one. Counted here are roughly 190,000 clones, around four fifths occurring once; the ten biggest clones make up under 0.9%. The sample taken for sequencing was PBMCs. These receptors were obtained from a woman under 30 in good health and CMV-seronegative.

The chain is built from TRBV7-9 and TRBJ2-2, with 8 bases aligning to TRBD1. The CDR3 sequence is 16 residues long. V lost 6 bases and J lost 4; bases outside the gene matches: 10. Germline values: CDR1 SEHNR, CDR2 FQNEAQ (reference sequence). CDR3 loop: CASSVERTGSTGELFF. The CDR3 coding sequence is TGTGCCAGCAGTGTTGAGAGGACAGGGAGCACCGGGGAGCTGTTTTTT.

J is TRBJ2-7 and V is TRBV7-2; D not resolved. Germline lookup yields CDR1 SGHTA and CDR2 FQGNSA. V was clipped by 5 bases and J by 4 bases, with 9 bases between them. The CDR3 spans 12 residues. This chain's CDR3 is CASSLLVYEQYF. The CDR3 nucleotides read TGTGCCAGCAGCCTTTTAGTTTACGAGCAGTACTTC.

The chain recombines TRBV5-6 with TRBJ2-7; D possibly corresponds to TRBD1 (6 bases). The germline V gene encodes CDR1 SGHDT and CDR2 YYEEEE. V gave up 3 bases and J gave up 2 bases, with 18 bases separating them. CDR3 length: 16 residues. CDR3 sequence reads: CASSSYSRQVPYEQYF. The DNA of the CDR3 is TGTGCCAGCAGCTCCTACAGCAGACAGGTTCCCTACGAGCAGTACTTC. Supplemented by reference TRBV5-6 and TRBJ2-7, the full variable domain reads DAGVTQSPTHLIKTRGQQVTLRCSPKSGHDTVSWYQQALGQGPQFIFQYYEEEERQRGNFPDRFSGHQFPNYSSELNVNALLLGDSALYLCASSSYSRQVPYEQYFGPGTRLTVT.

The chain is built from TRBV9 and TRBJ2-7; 7 nucleotides agree with TRBD1. J lost 4 bases, V lost 4 bases, and 11 bases had no gene match. From germline, CDR1 is SGDLS and CDR2 YYNGEE. This CDR3 spans 15 amino acids. DNA for the CDR3: TGTGCCAGCAGCCCAACCGGGACAGAAATGTACGAGCAGTACTTC. This encodes CASSPTGTEMYEQYF. The full variable domain, rest sourced from reference TRBV9 and TRBJ2-7, is DSGVTQTPKHLITATGQRVTLRCSPRSGDLSVYWYQQSLDQGLQFLIQYYNGEERAKGNILERFSAQQFPDLHSELNLSSLELGDSALYFCASSPTGTEMYEQYFGPGTRLTVT.

This chain links TRBV9 with TRBJ2-5, with 9 bases fitting TRBD2. After removal of 2 bases from V and 5 bases from J, the junction contained 10 bases not matched to a gene. Germline V CDR1 and CDR2: SGDLS, YYNGEE. The CDR3 is 16 amino acids. This chain's CDR3 is CASSVGAGGSRETQYF. The CDR3 coding sequence is TGTGCCAGCAGCGTGGGAGCGGGGGGTTCCCGGGAGACCCAGTACTTC.

The rearrangement uses TRBV5-5 and TRBJ2-7, with 11 bases lining up with TRBD2. The germline V gene encodes CDR1 SGHKS and CDR2 YYEKEE (reference sequence). J was trimmed by 1 base and V by 1 base; bases with no gene match: 7. The CDR3 is 17 residues long. Written as DNA, the CDR3 is TGTGCCAGCAGCTTGCTAGCGGGGGGCCCACTATCCTACGAGCAGTACTTC. It translates to CASSLLAGGPLSYEQYF.

The CDR3 DNA is TGTGCCAGCAGCCAACATAAACTAGAGAGAGAGACCCAGTACTTC. This codes for CASSQHKLERETQYF. The J gene is TRBJ2-5, the V gene TRBV14, with a weak D call TRBD2 (5 bases). Germline assignment: CDR1 SGHDN and CDR2 FVKESK. This CDR3 has 15 residues. V lost 2 bases and J lost 4, with 14 bases in between.

CDR3 in DNA: TGTGCCAGCAGTGCCGGGACTCTCAACGAGCAGTACTTC. It is translated as CASSAGTLNEQYF. The chain uses TRBV6-5 and TRBJ2-7; possibly TRBD2 for D (6 bases). The V gene's germline CDR1 is MNHEY and CDR2 SVGAGI. The length of the CDR3 is 13 residues. With 5 bases removed from V and 5 bases from J, the gap between germline ends came to 13 bases.

The rearrangement joins TRBV30 to TRBJ1-4; D is undetermined. This CDR3 has 14 amino acids. Germline lookup yields CDR1 GTSNPN and CDR2 SVGIG (reference sequence). Trimming left V 0 bases short and J 7 bases short, with 12 bases between. This CDR3 is CAWSVPGRSEKLFF. The CDR3 DNA reads TGTGCCTGGAGTGTACCGGGAAGAAGTGAAAAACTGTTTTTT.

This chain links TRBV29-1 with TRBJ2-1; 8 bases align to TRBD2. CDR3 length equals 14 residues. J gave up 4 bases and V 7 bases, and 9 bases lay outside the gene matches. Germline values: CDR1 SQVTM, CDR2 ANQGSEA. CDR3 sequence: CSATISGMYNEQFF. CDR3 DNA sequence: TGCAGCGCTACAATTAGCGGGATGTACAATGAGCAGTTCTTC.

This clone was detected only a few times. The J gene is TRBJ2-1, the V gene TRBV27, with D perhaps matching TRBD2 (5 bases). The CDR3 covers 14 residues. CDR1 and CDR2 (germline): MNHEY, SMNVEV (reference sequence). Trimming stripped 8 bases from V and 2 bases from J, with 13 bases between. This CDR3 is CASSAYGAYNEQFF. CDR3 nucleotide sequence: TGTGCCAGCTCCGCCTACGGGGCCTACAATGAGCAGTTCTTC.

This chain links TRBV4-1 with TRBJ2-7, with D tentatively TRBD2 (5 bases). Deletions cut 2 bases from V and 1 base from J, with 12 bases between. This CDR3 spans 15 amino acids. CDR1 is MGHRA and CDR2 is YSYEKL in the germline V gene. The CDR3 is CASSQTSDGSYEQYF. CDR3 coding DNA: TGCGCCAGCAGCCAAACTAGTGACGGGTCCTACGAGCAGTACTTC.

The CDR3 region is CASSFTGADTQYF. Here the CDR3 DNA reads TGTGCCAGCAGTTTCACAGGGGCAGATACGCAGTATTTT. This rearrangement joins TRBV27 to TRBJ2-3; TRBD1 aligns across 7 bases. There are 13 residues in the CDR3. Germline values: CDR1 MNHEY, CDR2 SMNVEV (reference sequence). V shed 3 bases and J 4 bases; nucleotides not matched to a gene: 1.

V gene TRBV4-1 combines with J gene TRBJ2-2; D is uncertain. V was shortened by 0 bases and J by 4 bases, with 9 bases between the two germline ends. Germline-derived CDR1 and CDR2 are MGHRA and YSYEKL. The CDR3 sequence is 15 residues long. DNA for the CDR3: TGCGCCAGCAGCCAAGATCACGGTACCACCGGGGAGCTGTTTTTT. Amino acid sequence: CASSQDHGTTGELFF.

The chain carries TRBV6-1 and TRBJ1-1, with 10 bases matching TRBD1. The J segment lost 4 bases and the V segment lost 5 bases, leaving 1 base of the junction unmatched. Germline lookup yields CDR1 MNHNS and CDR2 SASEGT. The CDR3 length is 13 residues. The CDR3 region is CASSRTGGTEAFF. The DNA of the CDR3 is TGTGCCAGCAGTAGGACAGGGGGCACTGAAGCTTTCTTT.

The J gene is TRBJ2-7, the V gene TRBV5-1; D may be TRBD1 (7 bases). Germline lookup yields CDR1 SGHRS and CDR2 YFSETQ. This CDR3 has 15 amino acids. Trimming took off 6 bases at V and 3 bases at J, with 19 bases between the two ends. CDR3 DNA: TGCGCCAGCACCGCGGGATCGGCAGGGGGCTACGAGCAGTACTTC. Residues: CASTAGSAGGYEQYF.

This chain links TRBV2 with TRBJ2-5; 11 positions match TRBD2. Trimming at V came to 4 bases and at J to 5 bases, leaving 6 bases not matched to a gene. Germline CDR1 and CDR2: SNHLY and FYNNEI. The CDR3 runs 15 residues. CDR3 loop: CASSGSGRGWETQYF. In DNA, the CDR3 is TGTGCCAGCAGTGGTAGCGGGAGGGGTTGGGAGACCCAGTACTTC.

V gene TRBV19 combines with J gene TRBJ2-1; 10 nucleotides agree with TRBD2. V gave up 3 bases and J gave up 8 bases; unmatched junction bases: 7. The CDR3 contains 15 residues. From germline, CDR1 is LNHDA and CDR2 SQIVND (reference sequence). In DNA, the CDR3 is TGTGCCAGTAGTATCCTAGCGGGAGTTTCCTATGAGCAGTTCTTC. This codes for CASSILAGVSYEQFF.

The chain carries TRBV9 and TRBJ2-4, with 11 positions matching TRBD2. The CDR3 consists of 17 residues. From germline, CDR1 is SGDLS and CDR2 YYNGEE. V was pared by 1 base and J by 2 bases, with 5 bases of the junction left unmatched. CDR3 loop: CASSVSSGRSSKNIQYF. The CDR3 coding sequence is TGTGCCAGCAGCGTATCTAGCGGGAGGTCCTCCAAAAACATTCAGTACTTC. The full variable domain, rest sourced from reference TRBV9 and TRBJ2-4, is DSGVTQTPKHLITATGQRVTLRCSPRSGDLSVYWYQQSLDQGLQFLIQYYNGEERAKGNILERFSAQQFPDLHSELNLSSLELGDSALYFCASSVSSGRSSKNIQYFGAGTRLSVL.

The chain links TRBV5-8 to TRBJ1-5, with a possible D match to TRBD1 (6 bases). The V and J ends lost 2 bases and 0 bases respectively, with 9 bases between them. CDR3 length: 15 amino acids. In germline, CDR1 is SGHTS, CDR2 YDEGEE. The CDR3 DNA reads as TGTGCCAGCAGCTTAGGGACAAATAGCAATCAGCCCCAGCATTTT. Translated, it gives CASSLGTNSNQPQHF.